These 5 T cell receptor beta chains originate from one sample sequenced in a study of response to subunit inactivated influenza vaccine listed by TCRdb under 2018. The method behind the library was RT-PCR. These reads were obtained on an Illumina HiSeq 2500. Using fastp trimming at Q25 and MiXCR clonotype assembly, TCRdb reanalyzed the public sequencing data and kept in-frame beta chains. Every entry covers one CDR3 protein and lists the most common genes and DNA from its rows. The sample table shows approximately 570,000 distinct CDR3 sequences, and 7.6% are seen once. Together, the top ten hold roughly 13% of the sample. This sample comprised PBMCs from blood, obtained around 25 months after vaccination. These receptors were collected from a man aged 50-75 years who received an inactivated influenza vaccine. Donor details come from another sample of the same person, matched by shared clones.

This clonotype was seen repeatedly, ten times or more. The chain employs TRBV20-1 and TRBJ2-7; 11 positions match TRBD1. CDR3 size: 17 residues. CDR1 and CDR2 from the germline V gene are DFQATT and SNEGSKA (reference sequence). V gave up 4 bases and J gave up 1 base; unmatched junction bases: 12. The CDR3 sequence: CSAIFGAGQGVSYEQYF. CDR3 DNA sequence: TGCAGTGCTATTTTTGGTGCGGGACAGGGGGTTTCCTACGAGCAGTACTTC.

The V and J genes are TRBV7-9 and TRBJ2-3; a weak D match, TRBD2 (5 bases). V lost 4 bases, J lost 2 bases, and 10 bases lay in between. The CDR3 has 14 amino acids. Germline-derived CDR1 and CDR2 are SEHNR and FQNEAQ (reference sequence). This chain's CDR3 is CASSSPGITDTQYF. The CDR3 nucleotides read TGTGCCAGCAGCTCACCGGGGATCACAGATACGCAGTATTTT.

This clonotype appeared a few times. The chain uses TRBV5-1 and TRBJ2-5, with D unresolved. V was trimmed by 0 bases and J by 4 bases, leaving 13 bases between them. CDR3 length: 15 amino acids. Germline CDR1 SGHRS, CDR2 YFSETQ. The CDR3 DNA follows: TGCGCCAGCAGCTTGGTTTTAGCAGGTGGAGAGACCCAGTACTTC. It encodes CASSLVLAGGETQYF.

This clonotype was recorded at least ten times. V and J are TRBV20-1 and TRBJ2-7; 8 bases agree with TRBD2. V dropped 2 bases and J dropped 0; count of bases not matched to a gene: 3. Germline CDR1 and CDR2: DFQATT and SNEGSKA (reference sequence). This CDR3 has 14 amino acids. For the CDR3, the DNA is TGCAGTGCTAGACCTGGGACTAGCTCCTACGAGCAGTACTTC. Translating gives CSARPGTSSYEQYF.

This clonotype has only a few counts. This sequence joins TRBV6-1 and TRBJ2-7; D might be TRBD1 (6 bases). Germline V gene data show CDR1 as MNHNS and CDR2 as SASEGT. V was cut by 5 bases and J by 0 bases, with 14 bases left in between. There are 15 residues in the CDR3. CDR3 region: CASSHTRGYSYEQYF. Written as DNA, the CDR3 is TGTGCCAGCAGTCATACCAGGGGTTACTCCTACGAGCAGTACTTC.